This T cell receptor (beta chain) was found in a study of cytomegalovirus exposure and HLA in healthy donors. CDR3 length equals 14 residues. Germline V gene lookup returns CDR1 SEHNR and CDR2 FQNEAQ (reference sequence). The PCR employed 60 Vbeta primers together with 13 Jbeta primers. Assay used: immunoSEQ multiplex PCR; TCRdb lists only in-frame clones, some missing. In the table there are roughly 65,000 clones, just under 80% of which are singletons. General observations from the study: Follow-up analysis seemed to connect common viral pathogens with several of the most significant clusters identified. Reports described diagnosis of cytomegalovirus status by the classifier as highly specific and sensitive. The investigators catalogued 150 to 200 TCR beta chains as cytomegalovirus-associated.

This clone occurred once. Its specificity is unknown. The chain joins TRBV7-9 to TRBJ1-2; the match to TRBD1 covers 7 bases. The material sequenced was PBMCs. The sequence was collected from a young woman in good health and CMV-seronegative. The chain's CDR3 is CGSGDSSILDGYTF. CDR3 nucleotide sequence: TGTGGTAGCGGGGACAGTTCAATTCTGGATGGCTACACCTTC.